This entry lists 12 T cell receptor beta chains sequenced from one sample in a study of T cells in Graves' hyperthyroidism and ophthalmopathy. RNA transcripts yielded amplified TCR beta CDR3 regions. When the TCR CDR3 underwent first-round RT-PCR, the HTBI primer set was used. TCRdb independently ran MiXCR on the multiplex PCR reads; one entry per CDR3 protein. The sample includes 500,000 to 650,000 distinct CDR3 sequences, roughly 14% of them seen just once. Material: blood. The source is a woman aged 45-59 years with Graves' ophthalmopathy.

This clonotype was recorded many times. The CDR3 DNA reads as TGTGCCAGCAGCCGGACTAGCGGGATCGCCGGGGAGCTGTTTTTT. Its translation is CASSRTSGIAGELFF. This chain connects TRBV12-3 or TRBV12-4 to TRBJ2-2; 12 bases are a match to TRBD2. The V segment lost 6 bases and the J segment 6 bases; nucleotides outside the gene matches: 5. The CDR3 loop spans 15 amino acids.

This clonotype was picked up many times. V usage is TRBV7-3 and J usage is TRBJ2-1; 9 bases are a match to TRBD1. This CDR3 spans 16 amino acids. The germline gives CDR1 SGHTA, CDR2 FQGTGA. Unmatched junction bases numbered 6, after V lost 1 base and J lost 5 bases. The CDR3 DNA reads TGTGCCAGCAGCTTAAAGACAGGGGGTCGACACAATGAGCAGTTCTTC. Translating gives CASSLKTGGRHNEQFF.

Ten or more counts support this clonotype. The chain is built from TRBV24-1 and TRBJ1-1; D might be TRBD1 (6 bases). This CDR3 has 14 residues. V was trimmed by 9 bases and J by 4 bases, leaving 17 bases between them. Germline V gene data show CDR1 as KGHDR and CDR2 as SFDVKD. The CDR3 DNA is TGTGCCACCCCATTGGAGGGGGTGACCACTGAAGCTTTCTTT. Amino acids: CATPLEGVTTEAFF.

The chain uses TRBV7-2 and TRBJ1-1, with D unresolved. The CDR3 consists of 12 residues. Per germline, CDR1 SGHTA and CDR2 FQGNSA. Trimming took 5 bases from V and 11 from J, leaving 15 bases between them. This chain's CDR3 is CASSRNGLVAFF. The CDR3 DNA reads TGTGCCAGCAGCCGAAACGGGCTCGTGGCTTTCTTT.

This clonotype has at least ten counts. The J gene is TRBJ1-6, the V gene TRBV27; no clear D gene. V dropped 3 bases and J dropped 10 bases, with 10 bases sitting between them. CDR1 MNHEY and CDR2 SMNVEV come from the germline V gene (reference sequence). The length of the CDR3 is 13 residues. The CDR3 loop reads CASSFNRDSPLHF. DNA of the CDR3: TGTGCCAGCAGTTTTAACAGAGACTCACCCCTCCACTTT.

This clonotype has a handful of counts. The CDR3 sequence: CASSWGPARTQETQYF. CDR3 DNA sequence: TGTGCCAGTAGTTGGGGCCCAGCGCGCACTCAAGAGACCCAGTACTTC. This chain joins TRBV19 and TRBJ2-5; tentative D call: TRBD1 (5 bases). Trimming took 5 bases from V and 2 from J, leaving 18 bases between them. Looked up from germline, CDR1 is LNHDA and CDR2 is SQIVND (reference sequence). This CDR3 region has 16 residues.

This clonotype was detected ten times or more. This rearrangement joins TRBV18 to TRBJ1-5; no definite D call. The CDR3 extends over 17 amino acids. Trimming stripped 0 bases from V and 5 bases from J, with 17 bases between. CDR1 is KGHSH, CDR2 LQKENI, per germline. CDR3 in amino acids: CASSPPTSQPSDQPQHF. DNA for the CDR3: TGTGCCAGCTCACCACCGACCAGCCAGCCGTCCGATCAGCCCCAGCATTTT.

The rearrangement uses TRBV19 and TRBJ2-2, with D perhaps TRBD1 (6 bases). Trimming stripped 3 bases from V and 3 bases from J, with 17 bases between. CDR3 length: 17 amino acids. Looked up from germline, CDR1 is LNHDA and CDR2 is SQIVND (reference sequence). The CDR3 DNA is TGTGCCAGTAGTATCCCGATGCGCAGGGGAGACACCGGGGAGCTGTTTTTT. It encodes CASSIPMRRGDTGELFF.

The table lists this clonotype with many counts. In DNA form, the CDR3 reads TGTGCCAGCGTCTCTCCCGGCGGGAACACTGAAGCTTTCTTT. It is translated as CASVSPGGNTEAFF. The chain employs TRBV27 and TRBJ1-1; D uncertain. V shed 8 bases and J shed 1 base, with 14 bases lying between them. This CDR3 has 14 residues. Germline CDR1 MNHEY, CDR2 SMNVEV (reference sequence).

This clonotype was observed at least ten times. The chain uses TRBV20-1 and TRBJ2-5, with D perhaps given as TRBD1 or TRBD2 (5 bases each). In germline, CDR1 is DFQATT, CDR2 SNEGSKA (reference sequence). V was shortened by 4 bases and J by 2 bases, with 14 bases between the two germline ends. This CDR3 is built from 14 residues. The CDR3, as DNA: TGCAGTGCTACAAACCGGGACGGGCAAGAGACCCAGTACTTC. Protein sequence: CSATNRDGQETQYF.

In this sample, this clonotype turned up a few times. The chain carries TRBV19 and TRBJ2-5; D is ambiguous. This CDR3 spans 11 amino acids. The germline gives CDR1 LNHDA, CDR2 SQIVND (reference sequence). Trimming stripped 7 bases from V and 5 bases from J, with 8 bases between. The CDR3 coding sequence is TGTGCCAGTATGGGTCCCGAGACCCAGTACTTC. Translation gives CASMGPETQYF.

This clonotype was detected ten times or more. The J gene is TRBJ1-1, the V gene TRBV12-3 or TRBV12-4; D perhaps matches TRBD1 (6 bases). The CDR3 extends over 13 amino acids. V was trimmed by 5 bases and J by 11 bases, leaving 18 bases between them. CDR3 coding DNA: TGTGCCAGCAGTCTAAACAGGGTACTTCAGGCTTTCTTT. It codes for CASSLNRVLQAFF.